This TCR beta chain was found in a study of blood T cell repertoires in COVID-19. Study details: In each case, the material was cDNA or gDNA derived from T cells, B-cell-depleted T cells, or PBMCs.

The repertoire was sequenced with immunoSEQ multiplex PCR; TCRdb's copy has only in-frame clones and lacks some. The sample holds roughly 190,000 clones; roughly four fifths are singletons and the top ten take about 5.7%. This CDR3 comprises 12 residues. Between the trimmed V and J ends, which lost 3 bases and 11 bases, there was a span of 14 bases. The germline V gene encodes CDR1 SGDLS and CDR2 YYNGEE. Sequencing was done on a sample of peripheral blood. The TCR sequence derives from a woman between 40 and 50 years old with acute or convalescent COVID-19. The V call is TRBV9, the J call TRBJ1-1; D gene uncertain. CDR3 residues: CASSGGETRAFF. The CDR3 region has the DNA TGTGCCAGCAGCGGTGGGGAGACCCGGGCTTTCTTT.